The clone carrying this T cell receptor beta chain showed up just once. Germline V CDR1 and CDR2: SGDLS, YYNGEE. The CDR3 length is 15 residues. Trimming pared 3 bases from V and 5 bases from J, leaving 17 bases between. cDNA reverse transcribed from extracted RNA served as the sequencing template. Profiled with immunoSEQ multiplex PCR; TCRdb holds only in-frame clones, not every one. The data show 150,000 to 200,000 clones, 50% to 60% seen once. This entry is derived from a study of CD8+ T cells in alopecia areata. The receptor was derived from a human donor with alopecia areata. The specimen comprised CD4+ T cells sorted from blood, sampled at week 0. The V gene is TRBV9, the J gene TRBJ2-5, with D possibly being TRBD1 (6 bases). CDR3 in DNA: TGTGCCAGCAGCGCACACCACACAGGGCGTGAGACCCAGTACTTC. Translation: CASSAHHTGRETQYF.